A few counts support the clone carrying this T cell receptor (beta chain). The sample is drawn from a study of graft-versus-host responses after intestinal transplantation. Study findings and constraints: Association was observed between peak circulating GvH clone levels and early post-transplant HvG declines.

The CDR3 is 13 amino acids. Germline CDR1 SEHNR, CDR2 FQNEAQ (reference sequence). J was trimmed by 3 bases and V by 5 bases; bases with no gene match: 2. Here immunoSEQ multiplex PCR was the method, and the copy in TCRdb shows in-frame clones only, minus some. In the table there are about 23,000 clones, about 45% of which are singletons. The culture paired approximately 200,000 irradiated violet-dye-labeled stimulators with approximately 200,000 CFSE-labeled responders. Sorting after the reaction isolated proliferating CFSE-low CD3+CD4+ and CD3+CD8+ responders. This specimen was alloreactive CD8+ T cells from a mixed lymphocyte reaction culture, taken before transplantation. Subset of the sample: CFSE-low proliferating T cells sorted from approximately 6-day pre-transplant mixed lymphocyte reaction (GvH or HvG direction). The rearrangement uses TRBV7-9 and TRBJ1-1, with 8 bases that match TRBD1. The source is a human patient who was an organ donor for intestinal transplantation. The CDR3, as DNA: TGTGCCAGCAGCCCGGACAGGGACACTGAAGCTTTCTTT. It yields the protein CASSPDRDTEAFF.